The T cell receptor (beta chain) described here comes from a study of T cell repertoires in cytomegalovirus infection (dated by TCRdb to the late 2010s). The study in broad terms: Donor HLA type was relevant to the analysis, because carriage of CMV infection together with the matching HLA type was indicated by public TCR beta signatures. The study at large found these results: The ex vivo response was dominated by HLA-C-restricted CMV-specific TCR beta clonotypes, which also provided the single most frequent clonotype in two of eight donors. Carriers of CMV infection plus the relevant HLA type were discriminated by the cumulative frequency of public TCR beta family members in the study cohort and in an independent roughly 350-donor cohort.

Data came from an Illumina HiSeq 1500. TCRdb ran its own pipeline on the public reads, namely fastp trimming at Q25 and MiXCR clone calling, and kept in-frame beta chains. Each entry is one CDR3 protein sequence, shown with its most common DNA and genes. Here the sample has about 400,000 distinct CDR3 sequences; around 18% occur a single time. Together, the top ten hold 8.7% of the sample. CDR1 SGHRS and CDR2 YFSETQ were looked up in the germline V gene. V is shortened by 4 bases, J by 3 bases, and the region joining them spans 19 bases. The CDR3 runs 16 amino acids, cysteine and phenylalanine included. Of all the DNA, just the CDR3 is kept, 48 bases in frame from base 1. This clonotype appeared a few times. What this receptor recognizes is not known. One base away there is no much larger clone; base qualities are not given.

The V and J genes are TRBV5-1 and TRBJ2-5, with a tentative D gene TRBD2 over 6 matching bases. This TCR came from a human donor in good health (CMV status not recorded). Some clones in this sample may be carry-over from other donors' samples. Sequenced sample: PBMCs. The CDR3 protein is CASSPTGGAAKETQYF. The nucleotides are TGCGCCAGCAGCCCCACCGGAGGGGCCGCTAAAGAGACCCAGTACTTC.